The 11 T cell receptor beta chains in this list originate from one sample, sequenced in a study of T-cell reconstitution after alpha-beta-depleted transplantation in children (dated by TCRdb to 2016 to 2017). This specimen's treatment or condition label, interpreted: allogeneic hematopoietic cell transplantation with graft depleted of TCRalphabeta T cells and CD19 B cells. The method was PCR. For sequencing, an Illumina HiSeq 2500 was employed. TCR libraries were prepared with molecular barcoding, using unique molecular identifiers to normalize TCRbeta repertoire quantification. TCRdb reran the public reads through fastp at Q25 and MiXCR, keeping productive beta chains. Every entry covers one CDR3 protein and lists the most common genes and DNA from its rows. Across this sample there are around 3,000 distinct CDR3 sequences, with approximately 10% seen only once. The top ten hold under 80% of the sample.

Sequencing used PBMCs, mostly from graft donor cells, obtained 360 days after TCRalphabeta/CD19-depleted stem cell transplant. The receptors were gathered from a patient between 2 and 10 years old who had a stem cell transplant for inherited bone marrow failure, so the T cells may come from the graft donor.

Many counts were recorded for this clonotype. The chain joins TRBV5-1 to TRBJ1-1; D is perhaps TRBD1 (5 bases). The CDR3 is 14 amino acids. CDR1 is SGHRS and CDR2 is YFSETQ in the germline V gene. V lost 4 bases to trimming and J lost 0 bases, with 10 bases between them. The CDR3 DNA reads TGCGCCAGCAGCGGTAGGGGAATGAACACTGAAGCTTTCTTT. Translating it yields CASSGRGMNTEAFF.

This clonotype was observed many times. The CDR3 DNA sequence: TGTGCCAGCAGCTTGGGACTAGCGGGAGGGGAAGAGACCCAGTACTTC. Its protein product is CASSLGLAGGEETQYF. The chain links TRBV7-9 to TRBJ2-5; 16 bases fit TRBD2. This CDR3 is 16 amino acids long. Germline V gene data show CDR1 as SEHNR and CDR2 as FQNEAQ (reference sequence). V lost 3 bases and J lost 3; bases outside the gene matches: 1.

There are many counts of this clonotype. This chain connects TRBV7-9 to TRBJ1-1; no reliable D call. The CDR3 spans 9 residues. CDR1 SEHNR and CDR2 FQNEAQ come from the germline V gene (reference sequence). The CDR3 DNA follows: TGTGTTGATACCACTGAAGCTTTCTTT. Translation: CVDTTEAFF.

This clonotype appeared many times. The chain is built from TRBV20-1 and TRBJ2-2, with D hard to call. This CDR3 is built from 15 residues. Germline loops: CDR1 DFQATT, CDR2 SNEGSKA (reference sequence). Trimming shortened V by 1 base and J by 4 bases, and 13 bases separated the two germline ends. CDR3: CSARAAPSTTGELFF. In DNA form, the CDR3 reads TGCAGTGCTAGAGCGGCTCCCTCGACCACCGGGGAGCTGTTTTTT.

In its sample, this clonotype was seen many times. The J gene is TRBJ2-5, the V gene TRBV5-1; 11 positions match TRBD1. The V segment lost 4 bases and the J segment 6 bases; nucleotides outside the gene matches: 11. Germline CDR1 SGHRS, CDR2 YFSETQ. The CDR3 runs 16 residues. The CDR3 here is CASSPAGTGGSKTQYF. CDR3 in DNA: TGCGCCAGCAGCCCGGCGGGGACAGGGGGATCAAAGACCCAGTACTTC.

This clonotype ranks as medium-sized (0.01 to 0.1%). This chain connects TRBV7-9 to TRBJ2-1; TRBD2 aligns across 9 bases. The V segment lost 4 bases and the J segment 4 bases; nucleotides outside the gene matches: 8. The CDR3 length is 16 residues. Germline V gene lookup returns CDR1 SEHNR and CDR2 FQNEAQ (reference sequence). CDR3 in amino acids: CASSSALAGLYNEQFF. The CDR3 DNA is TGTGCCAGCAGCTCCGCCCTAGCGGGGTTATACAATGAGCAGTTCTTC.

In this sample, this clonotype turned up many times. This chain uses TRBV28 with TRBJ2-7; 10 bases align to TRBD2. Germline trimming cut 1 base from V and 5 bases from J; bases unmatched to any gene: 8. Germline V CDR1 and CDR2: MDHEN, SYDVKM. The CDR3 covers 16 residues. The CDR3 loop reads CASSLLGTSGNDEQYF. CDR3 coding DNA: TGTGCCAGCAGTTTATTAGGAACTAGCGGGAACGACGAGCAGTACTTC.

This clonotype has a count of ten or more. V usage is TRBV7-9 and J usage is TRBJ2-5; the D gene is possibly TRBD2 (5 bases). With 1 base removed from V and 3 bases from J, the gap between germline ends came to 12 bases. CDR1 is SEHNR and CDR2 is FQNEAQ in the germline V gene (reference sequence). There are 15 residues in the CDR3. The CDR3 nucleotides are TGTGCCAGCAGCTTAGGAGTACTAGAAGAAGAGACCCAGTACTTC. Its protein product is CASSLGVLEEETQYF. The whole variable domain, remainder taken from reference TRBV7-9 and TRBJ2-5, is DTGVSQNPRHKITKRGQNVTFRCDPISEHNRLYWYRQTLGQGPEFLTYFQNEAQLEKSRLLSDRFSAERPKGSFSTLEIQRTEQGDSAMYLCASSLGVLEEETQYFGPGTRLLVL.

This clonotype came up many times. This clone may be a read error of a much larger clone one base away. The genes are TRBV12-3 or TRBV12-4 and TRBJ2-5, with 12 nucleotides matching TRBD2. There are 18 residues in the CDR3. The CDR3: CAISFELAGGWDQETQYF. CDR3 DNA sequence: TGTGCCATCAGTTTCGAACTAGCGGGAGGCTGGGACCAAGAGACCCAGTACTTC.

This clonotype was observed many times. J is TRBJ1-1 and V is TRBV6-4; TRBD1 agrees at 8 bases. CDR1 is MRHNA and CDR2 is SNTAGT in the germline V gene. The CDR3 spans 19 residues. The ends lost 5 bases at V and 1 base at J; junction bases unmatched: 18. The CDR3 DNA reads as TGTGCCAGCAGTCTCCGCCCATTCAGGGGGCAGGTTCGGAACACTGAAGCTTTCTTT. As protein: CASSLRPFRGQVRNTEAFF.

This clonotype was observed many times. The chain uses TRBV7-2 and TRBJ2-3; no reliable D call. Trimming took 0 bases from V and 4 from J, leaving 8 bases between them. The CDR3 extends over 14 amino acids. Per germline, CDR1 SGHTA and CDR2 FQGNSA. The CDR3: CASSLAGLADTQYF. The CDR3 coding sequence is TGTGCCAGCAGCTTAGCGGGATTGGCAGATACGCAGTATTTT. Based on the CDR3 plus reference TRBV7-2 and TRBJ2-3, the full variable domain is GAGVSQSPSNKVTEKGKDVELRCDPISGHTALYWYRQSLGQGLEFLIYFQGNSAPDKSGLPSDRFSAERTGGSVSTLTIQRTQQEDSAVYLCASSLAGLADTQYFGPGTRLTVL.